This T cell receptor beta chain is drawn from a study of blood T cell repertoires in COVID-19. Germline-derived CDR1 and CDR2 are SGHRS and YFSETQ. CDR3 length: 16 amino acids. V trimming: 1 base; J trimming: 0 bases; junction bases outside the gene matches: 5. Sequencing was performed with immunoSEQ multiplex PCR; in TCRdb, only in-frame clones are kept and a portion is missing. The table has about 200,000 clones, over 80% seen once. This TCR was recovered from a man in his thirties or forties who had recovered from COVID-19. Material: PBMCs or T cells enriched from blood (not recorded which). The chain carries TRBV5-1 and TRBJ2-7; 9 nucleotides line up with TRBD2. The DNA of the CDR3 is TGCGCCAGCAGCTTGCGAGCGGGAGGCCTCTCCTACGAGCAGTACTTC. Residues: CASSLRAGGLSYEQYF.